This T cell receptor (beta chain) was observed in a study of blood T cell repertoires in COVID-19. The overall study: Sites in the United States, Italy and Spain provided acute and convalescent COVID-19 samples. The cDNA or gDNA used as material had been derived from T cells, B-cell-depleted T cells, or PBMCs.

Original analysis: Estimated nucleated cell counts came from reference gene primer amplification. TCRdb's table, derived via immunoSEQ multiplex PCR, lists solely in-frame clones and lacks some. The V and J calls and clone size come from that table; D and trimming were worked out from the DNA. In the table there are hundreds of thousands of clones, 65% to 90% of which are singletons. The CDR3 is 17 residues long. Germline CDR1 and CDR2: MNHEY and SVGEGT. The germline V and J ends were trimmed by 6 bases and 0 bases, with 20 bases remaining between them. Those enrolled in Seattle joined during active infection and were followed longitudinally afterward.

The receptor comes from a man aged 50 to 60 with COVID-19, enrolled during active disease. Sequencing was carried out using peripheral blood. The genes are TRBV6-2 or TRBV6-3 and TRBJ1-1, with no clear D. CDR3 nucleotides: TGTGCCAGCAGCCTACCCCAAATCCCCAACATGAACACTGAAGCTTTCTTT. Translation gives CASSLPQIPNMNTEAFF.